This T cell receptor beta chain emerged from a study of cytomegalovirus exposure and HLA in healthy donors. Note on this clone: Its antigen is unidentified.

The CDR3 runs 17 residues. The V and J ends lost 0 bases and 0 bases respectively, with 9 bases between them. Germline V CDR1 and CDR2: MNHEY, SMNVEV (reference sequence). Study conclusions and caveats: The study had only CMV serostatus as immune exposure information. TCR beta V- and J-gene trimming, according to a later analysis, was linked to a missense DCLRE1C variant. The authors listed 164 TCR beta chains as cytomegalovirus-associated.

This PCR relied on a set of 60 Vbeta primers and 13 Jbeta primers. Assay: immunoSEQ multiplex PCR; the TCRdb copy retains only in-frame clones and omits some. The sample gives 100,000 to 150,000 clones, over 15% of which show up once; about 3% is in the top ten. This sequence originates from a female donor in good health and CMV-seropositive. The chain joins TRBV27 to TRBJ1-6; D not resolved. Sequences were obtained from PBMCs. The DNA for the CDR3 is TGTGCCAGCAGTTTATCCCCCCCAAACTCCTATAATTCACCCCTCCACTTT. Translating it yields CASSLSPPNSYNSPLHF.